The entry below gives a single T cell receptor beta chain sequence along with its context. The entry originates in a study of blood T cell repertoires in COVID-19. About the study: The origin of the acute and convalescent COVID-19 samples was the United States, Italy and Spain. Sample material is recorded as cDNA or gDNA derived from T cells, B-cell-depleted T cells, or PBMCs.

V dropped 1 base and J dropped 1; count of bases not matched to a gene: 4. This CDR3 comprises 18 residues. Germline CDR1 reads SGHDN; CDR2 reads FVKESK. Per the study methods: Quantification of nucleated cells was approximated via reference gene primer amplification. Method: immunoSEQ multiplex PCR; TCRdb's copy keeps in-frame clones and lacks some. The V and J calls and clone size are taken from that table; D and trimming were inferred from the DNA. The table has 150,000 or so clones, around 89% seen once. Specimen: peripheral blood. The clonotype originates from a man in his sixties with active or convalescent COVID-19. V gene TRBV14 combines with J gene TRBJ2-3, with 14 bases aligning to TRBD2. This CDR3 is CASSQVGTSGRGTDTQYF. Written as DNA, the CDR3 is TGTGCCAGCAGCCAAGTTGGGACTAGCGGGAGAGGCACAGATACGCAGTATTTT. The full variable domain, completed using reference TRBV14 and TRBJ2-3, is EAGVTQFPSHSVIEKGQTVTLRCDPISGHDNLYWYRRVMGKEIKFLLHFVKESKQDESGMPNNRFLAERTGGTYSTLKVQPAELEDSGVYFCASSQVGTSGRGTDTQYFGPGTRLTVL.